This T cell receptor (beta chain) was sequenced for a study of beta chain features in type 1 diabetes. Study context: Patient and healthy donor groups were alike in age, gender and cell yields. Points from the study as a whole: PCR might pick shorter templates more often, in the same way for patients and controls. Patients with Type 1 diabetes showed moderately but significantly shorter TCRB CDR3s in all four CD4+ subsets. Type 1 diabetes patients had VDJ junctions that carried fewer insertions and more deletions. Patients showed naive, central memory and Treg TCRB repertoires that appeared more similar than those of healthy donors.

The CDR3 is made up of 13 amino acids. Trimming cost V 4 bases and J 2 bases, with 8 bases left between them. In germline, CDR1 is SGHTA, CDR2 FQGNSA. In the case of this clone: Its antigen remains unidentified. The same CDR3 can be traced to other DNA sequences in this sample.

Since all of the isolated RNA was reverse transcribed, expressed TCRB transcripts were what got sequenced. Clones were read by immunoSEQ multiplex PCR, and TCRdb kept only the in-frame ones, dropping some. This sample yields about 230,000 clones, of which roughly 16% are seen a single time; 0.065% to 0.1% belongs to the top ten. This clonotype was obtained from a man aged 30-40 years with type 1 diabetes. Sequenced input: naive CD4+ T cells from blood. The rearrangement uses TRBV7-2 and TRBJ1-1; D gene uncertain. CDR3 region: CASSSGPNTEAFF. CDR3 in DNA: TGTGCCAGCAGCTCCGGACCTAACACTGAAGCTTTCTTT.